Sequencing of this T cell receptor beta chain was carried out in a study of identical twins. Study outcomes and limitations: Low generation probability was overrepresented in out-of-frame alpha sequences shared by twins. Its conclusions, products of cross-sectional statistical analysis, did not come from following the same donors. Cord blood beta clonotypes present at high abundance carried fewer insertions; no such pattern appeared in memory repertoires.

This clonotype came up a few times. Its antigen is not known. It was template switching that added a universal primer site, and there were unique molecular identifiers on the cDNA. Using its own MiXCR run on the 5' RACE reads, TCRdb lists one record per CDR3 protein. The table includes roughly 470,000 distinct CDR3 sequences, roughly an eighth detected once. This CDR3 has 16 residues. Losses at the gene ends were 3 bases for V and 0 bases for J; bases not matched to a gene: 10. Looked up from germline, CDR1 is GTSNPN and CDR2 is SVGIG (reference sequence). The same sample was also used in a study of yellow fever vaccine responses in identical twins.

The origin of this receptor is a woman between 18 and 30 years old in good health. The sequenced sample consisted of CD4+ T cells sorted from blood. The chain uses TRBV30 and TRBJ1-2; 7 positions match TRBD1. CDR3 amino acids: CAWRTLDRRANYGYTF. The CDR3 DNA follows: TGTGCCTGGAGAACCCTGGACAGGAGAGCTAACTATGGCTACACCTTC.